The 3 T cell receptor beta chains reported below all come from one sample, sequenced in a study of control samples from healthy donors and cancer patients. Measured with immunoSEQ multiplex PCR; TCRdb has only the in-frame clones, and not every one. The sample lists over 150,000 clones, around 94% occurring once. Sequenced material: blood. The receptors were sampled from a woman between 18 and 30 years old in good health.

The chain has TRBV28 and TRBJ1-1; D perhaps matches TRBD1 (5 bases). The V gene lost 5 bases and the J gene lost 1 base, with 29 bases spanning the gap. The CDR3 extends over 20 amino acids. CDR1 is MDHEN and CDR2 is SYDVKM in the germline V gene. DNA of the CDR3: TGTGCCAGCAGTCCCCTTAAGGGTGGGAGGGGCGTGAAGGGGAACACTGAAGCTTTCTTT. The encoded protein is CASSPLKGGRGVKGNTEAFF. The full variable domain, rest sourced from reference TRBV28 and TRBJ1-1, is DVKVTQSSRYLVKRTGEKVFLECVQDMDHENMFWYRQDPGLGLRLIYFSYDVKMKEKGDIPEGYSVSREKKERFSLILESASTNQTSMYLCASSPLKGGRGVKGNTEAFFGQGTRLTVV.

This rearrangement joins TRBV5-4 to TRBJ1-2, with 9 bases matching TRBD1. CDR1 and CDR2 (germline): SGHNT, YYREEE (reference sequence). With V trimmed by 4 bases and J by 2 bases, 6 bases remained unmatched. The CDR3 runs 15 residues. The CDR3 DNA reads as TGTGCCAGCAGCCCACAGGGGGCGATGAACTATGGCTACACCTTC. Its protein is CASSPQGAMNYGYTF.

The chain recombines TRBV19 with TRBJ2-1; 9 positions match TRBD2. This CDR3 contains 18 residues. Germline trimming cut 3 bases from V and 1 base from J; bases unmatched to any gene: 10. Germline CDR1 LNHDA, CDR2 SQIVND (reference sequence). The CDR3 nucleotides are TGTGCCAGTAGTATCATACAGCGGGGGGTTAGGTCCTACAATGAGCAGTTCTTC. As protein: CASSIIQRGVRSYNEQFF.